This passage covers 6 T cell receptor beta chains from one sample sequenced in a study of Tregs in tolerant kidney transplant recipients. Sequenced by immunoSEQ multiplex PCR; TCRdb stores in-frame clones only, minus some. The repertoire table contains about 48,000 clones. Sequencing used CD4+ T cells from blood, obtained before the transplant. The origin of the receptors is a human donor who received a combined kidney and bone marrow transplant.

Worth noting for this clone: Read coverage stops 3 residues before the CDR3 terminus; the germline J gene supplies the remainder. The V gene is TRBV7-6, the J gene TRBJ1-1; 7 nucleotides line up with TRBD1. Unmatched junction bases numbered 14, after V lost 1 base and J lost 6 bases. This CDR3 spans 17 amino acids. The germline V gene encodes CDR1 SGHVS and CDR2 FNYEAQ. The CDR3 bases that were read are TGTGCCAGCAGCTTAGGTCGACAGGGCCCAATAAGTGCTGAA. Its protein is CASSLGRQGPISAE. The whole CDR3 sequence reads CASSLGRQGPISAEAFF. Looking up the rest from reference TRBV7-6 and TRBJ1-1 gives the full variable domain: GAGVSQSPRYKVTKRGQDVALRCDPISGHVSLYWYRQALGQGPEFLTYFNYEAQQDKSGLPNDRFSAERPEGSISTLTIQRTEQRDSAMYRCASSLGRQGPISAEAFFGQGTRLTVV.

Worth noting for this clone: The sequenced fragment ends 3 residues before the CDR3 boundary, so the rest is inferred from the germline J gene. The rearrangement links TRBV2 to TRBJ2-1, with unresolved D. The germline V gene encodes CDR1 SNHLY and CDR2 FYNNEI. V lost 7 bases to trimming and J lost 8 bases, with 18 bases between them. This CDR3 has 14 residues. CDR3: CASKEVALPDEQFF. The DNA read from the CDR3 is TGTGCCAGCAAAGAGGTCGCCCTCCCCGATGAG.

A note on this clone: The read comes to an end 3 residues before the CDR3 does, leaving the germline J gene to fill in the end. This chain joins TRBV19 and TRBJ1-1; 7 nucleotides agree with TRBD1. The germline V gene has CDR1 LNHDA and CDR2 SQIVND (reference sequence). With V trimmed by 4 bases and J by 3 bases, 5 bases remained unmatched. The CDR3 runs 14 residues. CDR3 protein: CASSRTGSDTEAFF. The CDR3 bases that were read are TGTGCCAGTAGTAGGACAGGTTCTGACACTGAA.

Note on this clone: The read ends 3 residues before the CDR3 terminus; that terminus is restored from the germline J gene. The chain has TRBV30 and TRBJ2-3; tentative D call: TRBD1 (6 bases). The CDR3 runs 16 residues. The ends were cut back, 1 base at V and 4 bases at J, with 18 bases in the middle. The V gene's germline CDR1 is GTSNPN and CDR2 SVGIG (reference sequence). The sequenced CDR3 bases are TGTGCCTGGAGTGCTCAGGGGACACTCCCCGCAGATACG. It encodes CAWSAQGTLPADT. The full CDR3 protein is CAWSAQGTLPADTQYF.

The CDR3 here is CASSRGLAGYEQYF. Partial CDR3 DNA: TGTGCCAGCAGTAGGGGACTAGCGGGCTACGAG. The rearrangement uses TRBV6-2 or TRBV6-3 and TRBJ2-7; TRBD2 matches at 12 bases. The DNA ends 3 residues before the CDR3 does, and the rest of the CDR3 is filled in from the germline J gene. Germline lookup yields CDR1 MNHEY and CDR2 SVGEGT. J gave up 3 bases and V 5 bases, and 2 bases lay outside the gene matches. This CDR3 has 14 residues.

A note on this clone: The CDR3 end lies 3 residues beyond the end of the read and is filled in from the germline J gene. The chain combines TRBV7-6 with TRBJ2-7; 12 bases align to TRBD2. V shed 0 bases, J shed 1 base, and the junction held 7 bases outside the gene matches. Germline V lookup: CDR1 SGHVS, CDR2 FNYEAQ. The CDR3 extends over 18 amino acids. The chain's CDR3 is CASSLAPPTSGSSYEQYF. The sequenced CDR3 bases are TGTGCCAGCAGCTTAGCCCCACCGACTAGCGGGAGTTCCTACGAG.